The clone carrying this T cell receptor beta chain showed up many times. This record comes from a study of blood T cell repertoires in COVID-19. Turning to the study itself: PBMCs, B-cell-depleted T cells, or T cells provided the cDNA or gDNA that made up the material.

Repertoires were generated with immunoSEQ multiplex PCR, while TCRdb's copy carries only in-frame clones and drops some. The repertoire consists of 150,000 to 190,000 clones, with roughly 80% occurring once and the leading ten covering just over 0.55%. Sequencing was carried out using peripheral blood. The receptor's source is a man in his sixties with acute or convalescent COVID-19.

CDR3 DNA sequence: TGTGCCAGCAGTTACGGGACAGGCGCTAATTCACCCCTCCACTTT. It yields the protein CASSYGTGANSPLHF. The chain carries TRBV6-5 and TRBJ1-6, with 8 bases that match TRBD1. CDR3 length: 15 residues. With 2 bases clipped from V and 6 bases from J, the junction kept 3 bases outside the gene matches. CDR1 and CDR2 from the germline V gene are MNHEY and SVGAGI.